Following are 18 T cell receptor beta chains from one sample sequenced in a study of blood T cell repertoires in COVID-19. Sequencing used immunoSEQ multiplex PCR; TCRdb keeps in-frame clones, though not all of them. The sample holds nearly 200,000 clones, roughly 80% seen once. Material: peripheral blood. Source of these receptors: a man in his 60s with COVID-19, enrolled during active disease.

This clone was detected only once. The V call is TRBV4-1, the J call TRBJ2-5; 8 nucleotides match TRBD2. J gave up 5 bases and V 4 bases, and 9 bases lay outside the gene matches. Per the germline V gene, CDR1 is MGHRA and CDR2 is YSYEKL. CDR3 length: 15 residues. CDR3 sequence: CASSPPAGVRETQYF. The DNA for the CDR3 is TGCGCCAGCAGCCCCCCAGCGGGAGTCCGGGAGACCCAGTACTTC.

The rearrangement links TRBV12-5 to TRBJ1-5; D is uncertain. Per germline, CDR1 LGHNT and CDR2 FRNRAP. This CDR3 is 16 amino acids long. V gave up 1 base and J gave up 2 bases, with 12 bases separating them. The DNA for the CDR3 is TGTGCTAGTGGTTTGGAGGGCTTGCGGGGCAATCAGCCCCAGCATTTT. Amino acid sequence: CASGLEGLRGNQPQHF.

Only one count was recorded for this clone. The CDR3 protein is CASTAGASSYEQYF. CDR3 sequence (DNA): TGTGCCAGCACCGCGGGGGCCAGCTCCTACGAGCAGTACTTC. The genes are TRBV27 and TRBJ2-7, with D perhaps matching TRBD2 (7 bases). V lost 7 bases and J lost 0, with 13 bases in between. CDR1 and CDR2 (germline): MNHEY, SMNVEV (reference sequence). This CDR3 is 14 amino acids long.

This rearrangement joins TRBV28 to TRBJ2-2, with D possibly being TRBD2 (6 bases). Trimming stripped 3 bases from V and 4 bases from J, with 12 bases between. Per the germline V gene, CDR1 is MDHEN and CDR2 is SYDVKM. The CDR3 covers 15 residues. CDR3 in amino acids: CASSFALATTGELFF. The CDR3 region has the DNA TGTGCCAGCAGTTTCGCCCTAGCGACCACCGGGGAGCTGTTTTTT.

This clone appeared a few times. In DNA, the CDR3 is TGTGCCAGCAGCCAAGAAGCCCCCCCAGCAGGCTACGAGCAGTACTTC. Encoded protein: CASSQEAPPAGYEQYF. The chain uses TRBV3-1 (or the pseudogene TRBV3-2) and TRBJ2-7; D is ambiguous. Germline V gene sequence: CDR1 LGHDT, CDR2 YNNKEL (reference sequence). The CDR3 covers 16 residues. Trimming removed 0 bases from V and 3 bases from J, with 15 bases in between.

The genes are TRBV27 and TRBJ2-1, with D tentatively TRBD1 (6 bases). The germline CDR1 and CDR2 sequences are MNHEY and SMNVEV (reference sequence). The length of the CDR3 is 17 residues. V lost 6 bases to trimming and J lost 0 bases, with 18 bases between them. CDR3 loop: CASRYRGGPGSYNEQFF. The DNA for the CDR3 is TGTGCCAGCAGATACCGAGGGGGACCGGGCTCCTACAATGAGCAGTTCTTC.

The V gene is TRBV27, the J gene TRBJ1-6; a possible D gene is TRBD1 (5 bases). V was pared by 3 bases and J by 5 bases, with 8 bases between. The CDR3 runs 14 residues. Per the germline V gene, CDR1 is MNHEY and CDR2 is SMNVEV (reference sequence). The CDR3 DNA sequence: TGTGCCAGCAGTTTCACAGGAGATAATTCACCCCTCCACTTT. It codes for CASSFTGDNSPLHF.

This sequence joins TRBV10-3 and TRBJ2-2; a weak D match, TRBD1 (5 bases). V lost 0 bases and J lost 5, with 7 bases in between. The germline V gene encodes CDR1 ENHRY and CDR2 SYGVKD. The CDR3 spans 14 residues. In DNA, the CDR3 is TGTGCCATCAGTGAGTCGCAGGGAACCGGGGAGCTGTTTTTT. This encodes CAISESQGTGELFF.

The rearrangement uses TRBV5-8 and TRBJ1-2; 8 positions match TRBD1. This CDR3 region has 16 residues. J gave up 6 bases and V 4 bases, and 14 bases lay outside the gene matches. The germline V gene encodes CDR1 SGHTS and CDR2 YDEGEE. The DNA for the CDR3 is TGTGCCAGCAGCCCAGGACAGGGTTCGGTTGTAAATGGCTACACCTTC. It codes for CASSPGQGSVVNGYTF.

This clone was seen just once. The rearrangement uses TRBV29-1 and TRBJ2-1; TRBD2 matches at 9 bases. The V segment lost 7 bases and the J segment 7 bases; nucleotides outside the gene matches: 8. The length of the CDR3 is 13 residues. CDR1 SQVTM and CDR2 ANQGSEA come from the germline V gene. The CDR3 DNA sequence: TGCAGCGCGAGGGTTGGACTAGCGAATGAGCAGTTCTTC. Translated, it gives CSARVGLANEQFF.

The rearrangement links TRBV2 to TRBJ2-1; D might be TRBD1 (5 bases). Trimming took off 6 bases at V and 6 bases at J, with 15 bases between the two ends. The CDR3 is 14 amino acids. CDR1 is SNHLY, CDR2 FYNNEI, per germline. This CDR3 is CASRVQGTGNEQFF. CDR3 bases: TGTGCCAGCAGGGTCCAGGGAACGGGCAATGAGCAGTTCTTC.

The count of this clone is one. CDR3 in amino acids: CATSRGDGYGYTF. CDR3 in DNA: TGTGCCACCAGCAGGGGGGATGGCTATGGCTACACCTTC. V is TRBV24-1 and J is TRBJ1-2; 7 nucleotides agree with TRBD1. The length of the CDR3 is 13 residues. The germline V gene encodes CDR1 KGHDR and CDR2 SFDVKD. Trimming took 7 bases from V and 4 from J; bases not matched to a gene: 5.

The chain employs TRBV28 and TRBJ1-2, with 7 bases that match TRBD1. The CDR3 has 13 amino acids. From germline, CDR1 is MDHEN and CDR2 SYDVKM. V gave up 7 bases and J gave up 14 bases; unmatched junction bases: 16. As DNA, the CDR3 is TGTGCCAGCACCCCGGACAGGCCTCTGAGGTGGACCTTC. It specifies CASTPDRPLRWTF.

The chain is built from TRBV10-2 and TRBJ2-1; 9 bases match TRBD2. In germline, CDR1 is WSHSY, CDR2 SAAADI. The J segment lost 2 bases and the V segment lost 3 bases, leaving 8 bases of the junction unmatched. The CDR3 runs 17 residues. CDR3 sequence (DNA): TGCGCCAGCAGTGACTCGGGACTAGCCTTACCCTACAATGAGCAGTTCTTC. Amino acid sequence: CASSDSGLALPYNEQFF.

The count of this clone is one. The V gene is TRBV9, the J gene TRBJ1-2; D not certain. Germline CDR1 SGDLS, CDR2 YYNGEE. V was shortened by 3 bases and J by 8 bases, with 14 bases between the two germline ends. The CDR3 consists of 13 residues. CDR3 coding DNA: TGTGCCAGCAGCGCCTCGCGGTCGTACGGCTACACCTTC. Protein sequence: CASSASRSYGYTF. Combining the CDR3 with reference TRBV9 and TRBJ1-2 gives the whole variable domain DSGVTQTPKHLITATGQRVTLRCSPRSGDLSVYWYQQSLDQGLQFLIQYYNGEERAKGNILERFSAQQFPDLHSELNLSSLELGDSALYFCASSASRSYGYTFGSGTRLTVV.

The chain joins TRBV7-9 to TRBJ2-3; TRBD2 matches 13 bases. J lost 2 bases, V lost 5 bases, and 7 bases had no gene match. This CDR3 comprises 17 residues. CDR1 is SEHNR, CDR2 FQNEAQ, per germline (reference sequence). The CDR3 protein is CASSPPGTSGITDTQYF. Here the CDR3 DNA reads TGTGCCAGCAGCCCCCCCGGGACTAGCGGGATCACAGATACGCAGTATTTT.

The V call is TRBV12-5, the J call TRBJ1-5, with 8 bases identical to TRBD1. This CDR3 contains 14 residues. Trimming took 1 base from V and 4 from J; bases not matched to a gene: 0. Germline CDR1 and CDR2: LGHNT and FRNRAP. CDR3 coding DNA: TGTGCTAGTGGTTTGGGGACAGGGAATCAGCCCCAGCATTTT. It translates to CASGLGTGNQPQHF.

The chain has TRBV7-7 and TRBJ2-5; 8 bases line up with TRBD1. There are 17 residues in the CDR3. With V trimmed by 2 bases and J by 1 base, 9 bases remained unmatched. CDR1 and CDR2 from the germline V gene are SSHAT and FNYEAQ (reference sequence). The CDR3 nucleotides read TGTGCCAGCAGCTTAACCCCCGGCAGGGGGCTCCAAGAGACCCAGTACTTC. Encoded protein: CASSLTPGRGLQETQYF.